This T cell receptor (beta chain) was documented in a study of blood T cell repertoires in COVID-19. In the study overall: The analysed material was cDNA or gDNA that came from T cells, B-cell-depleted T cells, or PBMCs.

The method was immunoSEQ multiplex PCR; TCRdb's version includes in-frame clones alone and lacks a portion of them. The sample yields 45,000 to 65,000 clones, roughly 90% seen once. This CDR3 region has 16 residues. Germline CDR1 reads SGHRS; CDR2 reads YFSETQ. The V end was cut by 4 bases, the J end by 0 bases, with 16 bases between. The clonotype was recovered from an elderly man in a cohort sampled during active COVID-19. Sequencing was carried out using peripheral blood. The chain joins TRBV5-1 to TRBJ1-2, with D tentatively TRBD1 (6 bases). CDR3 region: CASSANRDLPNYGYTF. The CDR3 DNA sequence: TGCGCCAGCAGCGCGAACAGGGATCTTCCTAACTATGGCTACACCTTC.